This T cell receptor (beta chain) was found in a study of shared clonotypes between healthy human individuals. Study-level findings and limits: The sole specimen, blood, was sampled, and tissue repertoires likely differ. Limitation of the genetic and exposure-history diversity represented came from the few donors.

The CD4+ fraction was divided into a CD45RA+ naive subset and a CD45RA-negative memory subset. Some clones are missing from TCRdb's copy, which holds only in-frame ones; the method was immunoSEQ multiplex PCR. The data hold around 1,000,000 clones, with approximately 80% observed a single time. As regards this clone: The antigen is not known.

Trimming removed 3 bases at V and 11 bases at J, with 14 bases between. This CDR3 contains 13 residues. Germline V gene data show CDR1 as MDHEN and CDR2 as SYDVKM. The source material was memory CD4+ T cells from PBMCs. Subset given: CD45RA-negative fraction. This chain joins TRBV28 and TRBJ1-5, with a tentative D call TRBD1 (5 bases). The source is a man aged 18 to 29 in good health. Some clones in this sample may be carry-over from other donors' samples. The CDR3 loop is CASSFYRGAAQHF. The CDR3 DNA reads TGTGCCAGCAGTTTTTATAGGGGAGCAGCCCAGCATTTT. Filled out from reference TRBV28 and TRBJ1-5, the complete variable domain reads DVKVTQSSRYLVKRTGEKVFLECVQDMDHENMFWYRQDPGLGLRLIYFSYDVKMKEKGDIPEGYSVSREKKERFSLILESASTNQTSMYLCASSFYRGAAQHFGDGTRLSIL.